This T cell receptor beta chain was sequenced during a study of blood T cell repertoires in COVID-19. Study overall: Some COVID-19 samples were acute and others convalescent; all came from the United States, Italy and Spain.

The CDR3 runs 13 residues. Trimming took off 0 bases at V and 7 bases at J, with 9 bases between the two ends. The V gene's germline CDR1 is PRHDT and CDR2 FYEKMQ (reference sequence). Assay: immunoSEQ multiplex PCR; the TCRdb copy retains only in-frame clones and omits some. The table has some 220,000 clones, approximately 84% seen once; the top ten hold 4%. The sequence was collected from a man in his forties or fifties with acute or convalescent COVID-19. The rearrangement links TRBV13 to TRBJ1-1; D ambiguous. Sample: peripheral blood. The CDR3 DNA follows: TGTGCCAGCAGCTTAGGAAGAAAGAGTGAAGCTTTCTTT. This translates into CASSLGRKSEAFF.